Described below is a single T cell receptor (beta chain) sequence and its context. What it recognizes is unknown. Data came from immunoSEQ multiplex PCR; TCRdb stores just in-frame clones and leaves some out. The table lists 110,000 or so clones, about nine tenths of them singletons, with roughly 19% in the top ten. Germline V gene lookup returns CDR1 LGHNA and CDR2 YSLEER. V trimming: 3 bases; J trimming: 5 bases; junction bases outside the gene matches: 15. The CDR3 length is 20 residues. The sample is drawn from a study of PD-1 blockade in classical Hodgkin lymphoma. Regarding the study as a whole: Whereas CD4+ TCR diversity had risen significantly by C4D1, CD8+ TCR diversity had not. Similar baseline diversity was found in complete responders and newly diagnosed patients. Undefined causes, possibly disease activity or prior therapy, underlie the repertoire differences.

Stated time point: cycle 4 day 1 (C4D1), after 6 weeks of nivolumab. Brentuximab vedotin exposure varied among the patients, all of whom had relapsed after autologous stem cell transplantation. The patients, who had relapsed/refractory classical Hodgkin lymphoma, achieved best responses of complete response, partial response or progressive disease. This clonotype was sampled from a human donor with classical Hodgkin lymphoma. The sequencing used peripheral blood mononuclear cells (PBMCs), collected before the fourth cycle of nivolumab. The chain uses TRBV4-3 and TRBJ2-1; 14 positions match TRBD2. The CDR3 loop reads CASSHLAPGTSGRWDNEQFF. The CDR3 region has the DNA TGCGCCAGCAGCCACCTCGCCCCCGGGACTAGCGGGAGATGGGACAATGAGCAGTTCTTC.